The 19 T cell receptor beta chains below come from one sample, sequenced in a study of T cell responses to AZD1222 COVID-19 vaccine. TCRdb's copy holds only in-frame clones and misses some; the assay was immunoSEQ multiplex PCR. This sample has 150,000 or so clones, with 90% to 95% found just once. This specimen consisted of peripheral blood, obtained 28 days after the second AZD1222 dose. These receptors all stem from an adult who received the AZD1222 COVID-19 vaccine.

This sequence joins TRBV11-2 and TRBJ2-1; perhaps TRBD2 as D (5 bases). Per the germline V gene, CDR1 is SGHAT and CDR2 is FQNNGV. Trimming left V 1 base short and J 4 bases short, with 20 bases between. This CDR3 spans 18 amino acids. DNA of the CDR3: TGTGCCAGCAGCTTAGGTTTCCGGGGTCGAAAAGAGTACAATGAGCAGTTCTTC. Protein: CASSLGFRGRKEYNEQFF.

The CDR3 loop is CASSSPLGLGTEAFF. The CDR3 DNA is TGTGCCAGCAGCTCCCCTTTAGGGTTGGGGACTGAAGCTTTCTTT. This chain joins TRBV7-8 and TRBJ1-1; D is uncertain. CDR3 length equals 15 residues. V lost 4 bases and J 5 bases, leaving 17 bases between the germline ends. Germline lookup yields CDR1 SGHVS and CDR2 FQNEAQ.

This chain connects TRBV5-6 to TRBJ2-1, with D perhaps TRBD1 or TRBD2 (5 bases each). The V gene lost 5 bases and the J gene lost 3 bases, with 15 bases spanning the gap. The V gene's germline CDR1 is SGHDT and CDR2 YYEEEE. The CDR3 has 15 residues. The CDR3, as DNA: TGTGCCAGCAGTCCTTCGGGGCTTCGCTACAATGAGCAGTTCTTC. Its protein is CASSPSGLRYNEQFF.

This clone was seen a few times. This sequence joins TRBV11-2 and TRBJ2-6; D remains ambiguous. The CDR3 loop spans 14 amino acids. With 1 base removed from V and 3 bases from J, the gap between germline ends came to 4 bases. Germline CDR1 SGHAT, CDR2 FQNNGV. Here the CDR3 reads CASSLVGGANVLTF. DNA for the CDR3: TGTGCCAGCAGCTTAGTGGGTGGGGCCAACGTCCTGACTTTC.

CDR3 loop: CASSQDAGLAGNAYEQYF. CDR3 nucleotide sequence: TGCGCCAGCAGCCAAGACGCGGGGCTAGCGGGGAACGCCTACGAGCAGTACTTC. The chain employs TRBV4-1 and TRBJ2-7; 9 nucleotides align to TRBD2. CDR1 MGHRA and CDR2 YSYEKL come from the germline V gene. The J segment lost 2 bases and the V segment lost 0 bases, leaving 11 bases of the junction unmatched. The CDR3 runs 18 residues.

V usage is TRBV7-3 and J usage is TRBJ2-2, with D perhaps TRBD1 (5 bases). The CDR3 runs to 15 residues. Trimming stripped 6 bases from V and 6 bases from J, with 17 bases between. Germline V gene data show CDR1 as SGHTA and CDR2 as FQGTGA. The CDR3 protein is CASRARRIGAGELFF. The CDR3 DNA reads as TGTGCCAGCAGGGCCAGACGGATAGGGGCCGGGGAGCTGTTTTTT.

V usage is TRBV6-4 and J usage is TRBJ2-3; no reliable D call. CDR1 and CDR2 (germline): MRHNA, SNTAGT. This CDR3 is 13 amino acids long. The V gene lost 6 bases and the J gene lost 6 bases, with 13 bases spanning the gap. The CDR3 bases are TGTGCCAGCAGGAGAGGCAGGTCCGATACGCAGTATTTT. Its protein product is CASRRGRSDTQYF.

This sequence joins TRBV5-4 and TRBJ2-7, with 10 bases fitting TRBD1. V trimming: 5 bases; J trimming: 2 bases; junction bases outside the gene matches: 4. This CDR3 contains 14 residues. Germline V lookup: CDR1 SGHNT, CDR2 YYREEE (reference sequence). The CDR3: CASRWGQGPYEQYF. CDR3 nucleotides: TGTGCCAGCAGATGGGGACAGGGGCCCTACGAGCAGTACTTC.

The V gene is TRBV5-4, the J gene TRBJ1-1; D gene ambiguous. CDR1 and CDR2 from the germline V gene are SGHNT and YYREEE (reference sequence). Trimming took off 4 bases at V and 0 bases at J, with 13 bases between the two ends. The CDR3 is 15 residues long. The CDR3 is CASSPRVGLNTEAFF. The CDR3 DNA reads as TGTGCCAGCAGCCCCCGGGTAGGGTTGAACACTGAAGCTTTCTTT.

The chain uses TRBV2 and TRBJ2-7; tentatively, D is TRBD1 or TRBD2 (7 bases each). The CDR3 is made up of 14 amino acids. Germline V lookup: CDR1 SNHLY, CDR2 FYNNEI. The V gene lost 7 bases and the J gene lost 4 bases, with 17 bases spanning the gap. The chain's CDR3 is CASTLGGGAYEQYF. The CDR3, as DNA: TGTGCCAGCACCCTGGGAGGGGGCGCGTACGAGCAGTACTTC. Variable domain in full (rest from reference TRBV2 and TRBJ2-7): EPEVTQTPSHQVTQMGQEVILRCVPISNHLYFYWYRQILGQKVEFLVSFYNNEISEKSEIFDDQFSVERPDGSNFTLKIRSTKLEDSAMYFCASTLGGGAYEQYFGPGTRLTVT.

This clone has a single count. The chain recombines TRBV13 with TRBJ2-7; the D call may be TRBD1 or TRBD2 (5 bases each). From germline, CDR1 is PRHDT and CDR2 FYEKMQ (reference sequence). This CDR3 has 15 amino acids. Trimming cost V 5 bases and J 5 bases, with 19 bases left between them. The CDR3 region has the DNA TGTGCCAGCAGCCTAACCGGGACCGCGAGCCACGAGCAGTACTTC. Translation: CASSLTGTASHEQYF.

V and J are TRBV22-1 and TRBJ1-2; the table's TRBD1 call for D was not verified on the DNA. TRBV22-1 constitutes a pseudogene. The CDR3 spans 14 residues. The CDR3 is CPGSARQVTDGYTF. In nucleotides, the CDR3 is TGTCCTGGGAGCGCTCGACAGGTTACTGATGGCTACACCTTC.

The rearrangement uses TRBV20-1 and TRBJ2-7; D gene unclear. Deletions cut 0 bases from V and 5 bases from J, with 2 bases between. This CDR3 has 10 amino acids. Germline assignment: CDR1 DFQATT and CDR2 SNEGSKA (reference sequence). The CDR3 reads CSARDNEQYF. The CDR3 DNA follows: TGCAGTGCTAGAGATAACGAGCAGTACTTC.

Here the CDR3 DNA reads TGTGCCAGCAGTCGCGAGGCGGGGGGCCCCTACGAGCAGTACTTC. It codes for CASSREAGGPYEQYF. This sequence joins TRBV11-2 and TRBJ2-7, with TRBD2 identical over 8 bases. CDR1 SGHAT and CDR2 FQNNGV come from the germline V gene. J gave up 2 bases and V 6 bases, and 9 bases lay outside the gene matches. The CDR3 has 15 residues.

The CDR3 reads CASSQGGQHTEAFF. The CDR3 nucleotides read TGTGCCAGCAGTCAGGGGGGGCAGCACACTGAAGCTTTCTTT. J is TRBJ1-1 and V is TRBV6-1, with TRBD1 identical over 7 bases. The ends lost 5 bases at V and 3 bases at J; junction bases unmatched: 6. The CDR3 consists of 14 residues. The germline V gene has CDR1 MNHNS and CDR2 SASEGT.

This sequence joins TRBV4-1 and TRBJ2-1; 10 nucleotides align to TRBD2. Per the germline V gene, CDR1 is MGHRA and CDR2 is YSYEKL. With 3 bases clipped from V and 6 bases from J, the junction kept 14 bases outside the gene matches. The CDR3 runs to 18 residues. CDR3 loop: CASSQIDLGLAGANEQFF. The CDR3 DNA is TGCGCCAGCAGCCAGATAGACCTTGGGCTAGCGGGGGCCAATGAGCAGTTCTTC.

CDR3 sequence (DNA): TGTGCCAGCAGTCCACAGGCAGGGACTGAAGCTTTCTTT. Amino acid sequence: CASSPQAGTEAFF. The genes are TRBV6-4 and TRBJ1-1; the D gene is possibly TRBD1 (5 bases). V lost 5 bases and J 5 bases, leaving 12 bases between the germline ends. The CDR3 extends over 13 amino acids. Germline V lookup: CDR1 MRHNA, CDR2 SNTAGT.

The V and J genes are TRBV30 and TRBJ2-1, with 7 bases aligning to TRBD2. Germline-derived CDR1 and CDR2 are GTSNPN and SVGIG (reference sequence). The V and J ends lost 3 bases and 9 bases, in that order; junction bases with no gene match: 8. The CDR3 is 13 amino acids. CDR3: CAWSGGWGAEQFF. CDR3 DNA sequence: TGTGCCTGGAGCGGGGGGTGGGGCGCTGAGCAGTTCTTC.

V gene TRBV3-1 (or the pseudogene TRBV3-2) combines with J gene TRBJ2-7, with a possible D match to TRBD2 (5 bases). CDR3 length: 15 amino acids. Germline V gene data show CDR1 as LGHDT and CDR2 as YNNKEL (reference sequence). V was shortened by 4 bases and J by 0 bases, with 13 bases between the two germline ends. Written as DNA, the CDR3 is TGTGCCAGCAGCCCTCCTGGACTTGCCTCCTACGAGCAGTACTTC. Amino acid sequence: CASSPPGLASYEQYF.